These 18 T cell receptor beta chains were sequenced from one sample in a study of shared clonotypes between healthy human individuals. Profiled with immunoSEQ multiplex PCR; TCRdb holds only in-frame clones, not every one. The repertoire holds about 1.1 million clones, with roughly 80% as singletons. The material sequenced was memory CD4+ T cells from PBMCs. The subset here: CD45RA-negative fraction. The receptors shown here come from a man between 18 and 35 years old in good health. Some clones in this sample may be carry-over from other donors' samples.

This clone showed up just once. The V and J genes are TRBV15 and TRBJ2-4; TRBD2 agrees at 8 bases. Germline-derived CDR1 and CDR2 are LNHNV and YYDKDF (reference sequence). The V segment lost 4 bases and the J segment 12 bases; nucleotides outside the gene matches: 8. The length of the CDR3 is 13 residues. In nucleotides, the CDR3 is TGTGCCACCAGCATCGGGACTAGTGAGCGTCAGTACTTC. Encoded protein: CATSIGTSERQYF. Variable domain in full (rest from reference TRBV15 and TRBJ2-4): DAMVIQNPRYQVTQFGKPVTLSCSQTLNHNVMYWYQQKSSQAPKLLFHYYDKDFNNEADTPDNFQSRRPNTSFCFLDIRSPGLGDTAMYLCATSIGTSERQYFGAGTRLSVL.

This chain joins TRBV5-1 and TRBJ2-5, with D possibly called TRBD1 or TRBD2 (7 bases each). The CDR3 covers 16 residues. The V gene's germline CDR1 is SGHRS and CDR2 YFSETQ. Deletions cut 4 bases from V and 6 bases from J, with 22 bases between. CDR3 protein: CASSPLGRGGEKTQYF. CDR3 DNA: TGCGCCAGCAGCCCCCTCGGCAGGGGGGGGGAGAAGACCCAGTACTTC.

The rearrangement joins TRBV27 to TRBJ2-3, with D perhaps TRBD2 (5 bases). The CDR3 runs to 13 residues. V lost 5 bases and J 6 bases, leaving 12 bases between the germline ends. The V gene's germline CDR1 is MNHEY and CDR2 SMNVEV (reference sequence). CDR3 sequence: CASSRLASDTQYF. CDR3 bases: TGTGCCAGCAGTCGCCTAGCTAGCGATACGCAGTATTTT.

The chain carries TRBV9 and TRBJ2-1, with TRBD2 matching over 7 bases. In germline, CDR1 is SGDLS, CDR2 YYNGEE. The CDR3 has 16 residues. J was trimmed by 2 bases and V by 0 bases; bases with no gene match: 5. CDR3 in DNA: TGTGCCAGCAGCGTAGCGACGGGAGGAACCTACAATGAGCAGTTCTTC. This translates into CASSVATGGTYNEQFF.

This chain uses TRBV11-2 with TRBJ2-7; TRBD2 matches 11 bases. Germline loops: CDR1 SGHAT, CDR2 FQNNGV. V was pared by 8 bases and J by 4 bases, with 4 bases of the junction left unmatched. There are 13 residues in the CDR3. CDR3 sequence reads: CASGRTSGYEQYF. CDR3 bases: TGTGCCAGCGGGCGGACTAGCGGGTACGAGCAGTACTTC. Full variable domain (outside the CDR3, taken from reference TRBV11-2 and TRBJ2-7): EAGVAQSPRYKIIEKRQSVAFWCNPISGHATLYWYQQILGQGPKLLIQFQNNGVVDDSQLPKDRFSAERLKGVDSTLKIQPAKLEDSAVYLCASGRTSGYEQYFGPGTRLTVT.

The genes are TRBV2 and TRBJ2-2; D is undetermined. V dropped 6 bases and J dropped 6 bases, with 14 bases sitting between them. CDR1 and CDR2 (germline): SNHLY, FYNNEI. The CDR3 is made up of 14 amino acids. CDR3 bases: TGTGCCAGCAGAGAAAAGAACTACCCCGGGGAGCTGTTTTTT. Its translation is CASREKNYPGELFF.

On this clone itself: A much larger clone lies one base from this, so it may be a read error. V usage is TRBV6-1 and J usage is TRBJ1-1, with D unclear. The V gene's germline CDR1 is MNHNS and CDR2 SASEGT. Trimming cost V 5 bases and J 0 bases, with 4 bases left between them. This CDR3 is built from 12 residues. CDR3 bases: TGTGCCAGCAGTAGGCTGAACACTGAAGCTTTCTTT. It encodes CASSRLNTEAFF.

This clone turned up a few times. The V call is TRBV5-1, the J call TRBJ2-5; TRBD1 matches at 7 bases. Germline CDR1 and CDR2: SGHRS and YFSETQ. CDR3 length equals 14 residues. The trim removed 4 bases at V and 3 bases at J, leaving 6 bases unmatched. Here the CDR3 DNA reads TGCGCCAGCAGCATGACAGGGAGCGAAGAGACCCAGTACTTC. Translation gives CASSMTGSEETQYF.

This chain joins TRBV19 and TRBJ2-3, with 7 nucleotides matching TRBD2. CDR3 size: 14 residues. Germline loops: CDR1 LNHDA, CDR2 SQIVND (reference sequence). The trim removed 2 bases at V and 8 bases at J, leaving 7 bases unmatched. The CDR3 nucleotides read TGTGCCAGTAGTATAAACACGGGAGGCGTTACGCAGTATTTT. It codes for CASSINTGGVTQYF.

V usage is TRBV7-9 and J usage is TRBJ2-3; possible D gene TRBD2, 6 bases. V was cut by 5 bases and J by 8 bases, with 11 bases left in between. CDR3 size: 12 residues. Germline V lookup: CDR1 SEHNR, CDR2 FQNEAQ (reference sequence). CDR3 nucleotides: TGTGCCAGCAGCGTCTCCGGGGGTACGCAGTATTTT. Protein product: CASSVSGGTQYF.

The chain joins TRBV18 to TRBJ2-1; D is ambiguous. Germline V gene data show CDR1 as KGHSH and CDR2 as LQKENI. This CDR3 has 15 amino acids. V gave up 3 bases and J gave up 2 bases, with 11 bases separating them. CDR3 in amino acids: CASSPIQETYNEQFF. CDR3 bases: TGTGCCAGCTCACCTATTCAGGAAACCTACAATGAGCAGTTCTTC.

J is TRBJ2-3 and V is TRBV5-4, with TRBD2 matching 8 bases. Germline V gives CDR1 SGHNT, CDR2 YYREEE (reference sequence). J was trimmed by 5 bases and V by 2 bases; bases with no gene match: 1. The CDR3 sequence is 13 residues long. Here the CDR3 DNA reads TGTGCCAGCAGCTTACGGGGGGGAGATACGCAGTATTTT. Translation: CASSLRGGDTQYF.

The genes are TRBV2 and TRBJ2-5, with D perhaps matching TRBD1 (6 bases). Trimming removed 4 bases from V and 5 bases from J, with 14 bases in between. The germline V gene has CDR1 SNHLY and CDR2 FYNNEI. The CDR3 is 14 amino acids. The CDR3 loop reads CASSASGAYETQYF. The CDR3 DNA is TGTGCCAGCAGTGCATCAGGGGCATACGAGACCCAGTACTTC.

A remark on this clone: The same CDR3 arises from other DNA sequences in this sample as well. Here the CDR3 reads CASSQGGGNYGYTF. CDR3 nucleotides: TGCGCCAGCAGCCAAGGGGGGGGGAACTATGGCTACACCTTC. The gene calls are TRBV4-1 and TRBJ1-2; tentatively, D is TRBD1 (5 bases). Germline V CDR1 and CDR2: MGHRA, YSYEKL. The CDR3 consists of 14 residues. The V and J ends lost 1 base and 2 bases respectively, with 8 bases between them.

In this sample, this clone turned up a few times. The V call is TRBV10-3, the J call TRBJ1-5, with D uncertain. The germline CDR1 and CDR2 sequences are ENHRY and SYGVKD. The CDR3 spans 14 residues. The V end was cut by 9 bases, the J end by 1 base, with 13 bases between. DNA of the CDR3: TGTGCCATTTCCAACATGGACAGCAATCAGCCCCAGCATTTT. This encodes CAISNMDSNQPQHF.

The V and J genes are TRBV7-2 and TRBJ2-5; 7 bases are a match to TRBD1. From germline, CDR1 is SGHTA and CDR2 FQGNSA. CDR3 length: 17 residues. The trim removed 2 bases at V and 5 bases at J, leaving 14 bases unmatched. The CDR3 DNA is TGTGCCAGCAGCTTAACTTCCGGGACAGCCATCTGGGAGACCCAGTACTTC. Encoded protein: CASSLTSGTAIWETQYF.

On this clone itself: Other nucleotide sequences from this sample produce the same CDR3. This chain connects TRBV10-3 to TRBJ2-7, with D uncertain. This CDR3 comprises 12 residues. The germline V gene encodes CDR1 ENHRY and CDR2 SYGVKD. Trimming left V 2 bases short and J 1 base short, with 3 bases between. CDR3 coding DNA: TGTGCCATCAGTGAGGGGTCCTACGAGCAGTACTTC. Protein sequence: CAISEGSYEQYF.

This clone was counted a single time. The genes are TRBV20-1 and TRBJ2-1, with D uncertain. CDR3 length: 11 amino acids. Germline assignment: CDR1 DFQATT and CDR2 SNEGSKA (reference sequence). V was clipped by 3 bases and J by 9 bases, with 9 bases between them. The CDR3 is CSARGYSEQFF. For the CDR3, the DNA is TGCAGTGCTAGGGGTTATAGTGAGCAGTTCTTC.